This T cell receptor beta chain was obtained from a study of cytomegalovirus exposure and HLA in healthy donors (dated by TCRdb to about 2017). Background on the whole study: A later analysis indicated that the 120 validation repertoires were generated on the platform also employed for the approximately 670 repertoires of the first cohort. The study aimed to test whether signatures of past pathogen exposure could be identified by cataloging public T cell receptors. The study combined high-throughput TCR immunosequencing, statistical association of individual TCRs with disease status, and machine learning to predict cytomegalovirus infection status. In addition to the first cohort of around 670 subjects, a separate validation cohort of over 90 different subjects was used. Summary of the overall study and its limitations: In both the original and validation cohorts, the classifier was reported to diagnose cytomegalovirus status with high specificity and sensitivity. According to the authors, the approach could potentially be generalized to other disease states and immunological phenotypes. A later analysis lacked HLA typing for the validation cohort, so it scored co-occurrence in that cohort across all 120 or so repertoires. The study gave a list of about 170 TCR beta chains associated with cytomegalovirus. In a later analysis, TCRs clustered in the first cohort were found to also tend to co-occur in the roughly 120 validation repertoires, with 94% of cluster scores above 0. In vitro tests confirmed that a few of the cytomegalovirus-associated TCR beta chains recognize cytomegalovirus antigens. Most TCR sequences were seen in very few donors, while some public TCRs were found in many individuals.

Receptor amplification or capture employed the immunoSEQ multiplex PCR assay. The published analysis was carried out like this. A statistical classification framework was developed to diagnose cytomegalovirus status using the catalog of TCR beta chain sequences. The table comes from immuneACCESS by way of TCRdb, which keeps in-frame sequences with V and J called. Part of the clones is missing from these tables; in studies checked, under half for an unresolved V gene and the rest for unknown reasons. That table supplies the V and J calls and clone size; D and trimming were determined from the DNA. This sample has 150,000 to 200,000 clones in its table, and nearly 90% of those were observed once. About a tenth of the sample comes from the top ten. Here V drops 6 bases and J drops 9 bases, and the junction holds 16 bases not matched to any gene. The CDR3, from cysteine to phenylalanine, totals 14 residues. CDR3 DNA is the only sequence kept; it has 42 bases, read in frame from the first base. Looking up the germline V gene (reference sequence) yields CDR1 GTSNPN and CDR2 SVGIG.

This clone has more than one count but fewer than ten. Its antigen is not yet known. Base-call qualities are not available, and no considerably larger clone is one nucleotide away. The donors belonged to the validation cohort of about 120 subjects, which was separate from the roughly 670-subject first cohort. The sample taken for sequencing was PBMCs. The source is a woman aged 18-30 years in good health and CMV-seropositive. The chain uses TRBV30 and TRBJ1-2; 7 central nucleotides agree with TRBD1. The DNA reads as follows: TGTGCCTGCCTGGACAGGCTGCTATGGTTTAGCTACACCTTC. Its protein reads: CACLDRLLWFSYTF.